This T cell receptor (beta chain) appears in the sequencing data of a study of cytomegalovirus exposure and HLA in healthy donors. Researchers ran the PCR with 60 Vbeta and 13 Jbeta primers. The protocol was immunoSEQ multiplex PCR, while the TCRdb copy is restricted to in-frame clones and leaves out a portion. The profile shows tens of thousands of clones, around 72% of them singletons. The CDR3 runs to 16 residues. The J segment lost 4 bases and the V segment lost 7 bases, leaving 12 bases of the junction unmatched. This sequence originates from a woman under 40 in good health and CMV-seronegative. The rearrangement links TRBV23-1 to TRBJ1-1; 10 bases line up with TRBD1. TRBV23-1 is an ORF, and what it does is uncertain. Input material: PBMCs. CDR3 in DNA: TGCGCCAGCAACCGACCGACAGGGGGCGCGAGCACTGAAGCTTTCTTT. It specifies CASNRPTGGASTEAFF.